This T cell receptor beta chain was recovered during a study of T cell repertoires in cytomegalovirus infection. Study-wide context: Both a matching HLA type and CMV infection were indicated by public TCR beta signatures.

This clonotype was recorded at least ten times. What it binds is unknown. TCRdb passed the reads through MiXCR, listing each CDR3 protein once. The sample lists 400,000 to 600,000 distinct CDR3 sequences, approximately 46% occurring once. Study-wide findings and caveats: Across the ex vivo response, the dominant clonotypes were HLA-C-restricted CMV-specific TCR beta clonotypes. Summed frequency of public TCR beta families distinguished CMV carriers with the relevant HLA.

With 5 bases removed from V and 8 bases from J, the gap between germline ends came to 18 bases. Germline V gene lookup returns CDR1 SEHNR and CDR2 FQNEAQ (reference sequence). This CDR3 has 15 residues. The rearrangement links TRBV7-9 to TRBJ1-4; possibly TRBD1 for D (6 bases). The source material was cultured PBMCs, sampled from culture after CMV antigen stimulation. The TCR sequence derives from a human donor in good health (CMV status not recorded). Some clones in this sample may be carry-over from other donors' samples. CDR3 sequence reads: CASSQGQPRREKLFF. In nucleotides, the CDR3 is TGTGCCAGCAGCCAAGGACAGCCTCGGCGAGAAAAACTGTTTTTT. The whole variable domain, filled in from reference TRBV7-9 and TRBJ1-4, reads DTGVSQNPRHKITKRGQNVTFRCDPISEHNRLYWYRQTLGQGPEFLTYFQNEAQLEKSRLLSDRFSAERPKGSFSTLEIQRTEQGDSAMYLCASSQGQPRREKLFFGSGTQLSVL.